Below, 26 T cell receptor beta chains from the same sample are listed, as sequenced in a study of blood T cell repertoires in COVID-19. Sequencing used immunoSEQ multiplex PCR; TCRdb keeps in-frame clones, though not all of them. Altogether 90,000 to 120,000 clones are present, approximately 85% being singletons, with the ten largest covering about 4.8%. The material sequenced was peripheral blood. These receptors came from a man aged 55 to 70 with acute or convalescent COVID-19.

The V gene is TRBV6-5, the J gene TRBJ2-3, with D possibly TRBD1 on 6 matching bases. Trimming shortened V by 4 bases and J by 2 bases, and 16 bases separated the two germline ends. In germline, CDR1 is MNHEY, CDR2 SVGAGI. CDR3 length: 16 residues. In DNA form, the CDR3 reads TGTGCCAGCAGTTTCCAGGGCTGGGGACACACAGATACGCAGTATTTT. It specifies CASSFQGWGHTDTQYF.

The V and J genes are TRBV21-1 and TRBJ1-1; TRBD1, the table's D call, lacks a check against the DNA. TRBV21-1 is deemed a pseudogene. The CDR3 consists of 15 residues. CDR3 sequence (DNA): TGTGCCAGCAGCACAGGGACACCCATGAACACTGAAGCTTTCTTT. Translated, it gives CASSTGTPMNTEAFF.

The chain links TRBV5-1 to TRBJ2-3, with D possibly being TRBD2 (6 bases). Trimming took off 1 base at V and 0 bases at J, with 15 bases between the two ends. The CDR3 is 17 residues long. CDR1 and CDR2 from the germline V gene are SGHRS and YFSETQ. The CDR3 is CASSLLIRGTSTDTQYF. The DNA of the CDR3 is TGCGCCAGCAGCTTGTTAATTCGCGGGACCAGCACAGATACGCAGTATTTT.

V gene TRBV6-4 combines with J gene TRBJ1-1; 10 bases agree with TRBD1. V gave up 5 bases and J gave up 5 bases; unmatched junction bases: 5. From germline, CDR1 is MRHNA and CDR2 SNTAGT. The CDR3 consists of 14 residues. DNA for the CDR3: TGTGCCAGCAGTCCCGGGACAGGGGTTACTGAAGCTTTCTTT. The encoded protein is CASSPGTGVTEAFF.

V gene TRBV6-2 or TRBV6-3 combines with J gene TRBJ2-3; TRBD2 matches at 7 bases. In germline, CDR1 is MNHEY, CDR2 SVGEGT. Trimming removed 3 bases from V and 3 bases from J; junction bases left unmatched: 6. The CDR3 totals 15 residues. For the CDR3, the DNA is TGTGCCAGCAGTTATAACGGGGGGATTACAGATACGCAGTATTTT. Its translation: CASSYNGGITDTQYF.

V is TRBV7-2 and J is TRBJ2-5, with TRBD2 matching over 9 bases. CDR1 and CDR2 from the germline V gene are SGHTA and FQGNSA. The CDR3 runs 18 residues. Trimming took 1 base from V and 3 from J; bases not matched to a gene: 12. The CDR3 DNA is TGTGCCAGCAGCTTAGATGGGAAGCGGGGGGACCTTGAAGAGACCCAGTACTTC. Its protein product is CASSLDGKRGDLEETQYF.

Regarding this clone: The sample holds other DNA sequences that translate to the same CDR3. The J gene is TRBJ2-7, the V gene TRBV11-2, with a tentative D call TRBD1 (5 bases). Looked up from germline, CDR1 is SGHAT and CDR2 is FQNNGV. Trimming removed 6 bases from V and 2 bases from J, with 11 bases in between. This CDR3 has 13 residues. CDR3 sequence (DNA): TGTGCCAGCAGTTCAGGGTTGACCTACGAGCAGTACTTC. Its protein is CASSSGLTYEQYF.

This chain joins TRBV11-3 and TRBJ2-7, with D unclear. This CDR3 is built from 14 residues. V shed 0 bases and J shed 1 base, with 7 bases lying between them. The germline V gene has CDR1 SGHNT and CDR2 YENEEA. Here the CDR3 DNA reads TGTGCCAGCAGCTTAGAGGAGAATTCCTACGAGCAGTACTTC. Translated: CASSLEENSYEQYF.

This clone has only one observation. The chain's CDR3 is CASSVSYGVQETQYF. Here the CDR3 DNA reads TGTGCCAGCAGCGTCTCATACGGGGTACAAGAGACCCAGTACTTC. V usage is TRBV27 and J usage is TRBJ2-5; TRBD2 might be the D (5 bases). CDR1 MNHEY and CDR2 SMNVEV come from the germline V gene (reference sequence). V was trimmed by 6 bases and J by 2 bases, leaving 16 bases between them. This CDR3 is built from 15 residues.

The chain employs TRBV29-1 and TRBJ2-1; no firm D call. Germline loops: CDR1 SQVTM, CDR2 ANQGSEA. This CDR3 spans 11 amino acids. V was cut by 7 bases and J by 6 bases, with 10 bases left in between. In DNA form, the CDR3 reads TGCAGCGCCTACCCGCCCAATGAGCAGTTCTTC. It codes for CSAYPPNEQFF.

The chain has TRBV9 and TRBJ1-2; D uncertain. The germline CDR1 and CDR2 sequences are SGDLS and YYNGEE. There are 11 residues in the CDR3. The V and J ends lost 5 bases and 3 bases respectively, with 5 bases between them. DNA for the CDR3: TGTGCCAGCAGGGGAGACTATGGCTACACCTTC. Amino acids: CASRGDYGYTF.

The chain employs TRBV27 and TRBJ1-4; 8 bases are a match to TRBD1. The CDR3 runs 15 residues. Germline V gene sequence: CDR1 MNHEY, CDR2 SMNVEV (reference sequence). J gave up 4 bases and V 2 bases, and 3 bases lay outside the gene matches. CDR3 residues: CASSLIGQGNEKLFF. The CDR3 DNA is TGTGCCAGCAGTTTAATAGGACAGGGTAATGAAAAACTGTTTTTT.

The chain combines TRBV7-6 with TRBJ1-2; D is possibly TRBD1 (5 bases). Germline V CDR1 and CDR2: SGHVS, FNYEAQ. The CDR3 contains 15 residues. V was clipped by 4 bases and J by 4 bases, with 16 bases between them. CDR3 region: CASSSGQSLGYGYTF. The CDR3 DNA is TGTGCCAGCAGCTCTGGACAAAGTCTTGGCTATGGCTACACCTTC.

The chain employs TRBV6-2 or TRBV6-3 and TRBJ2-5; 9 bases align to TRBD2. Per the germline V gene, CDR1 is MNHEY and CDR2 is SVGEGT. The CDR3 sequence is 15 residues long. V was pared by 6 bases and J by 3 bases, with 8 bases of the junction left unmatched. Here the CDR3 reads CASRPLRTSEETQYF. CDR3 coding DNA: TGTGCCAGCAGACCTCTCCGGACTAGCGAAGAGACCCAGTACTTC.

This clone is a singleton in its sample. The chain has TRBV18 and TRBJ1-1, with 7 bases matching TRBD1. The ends lost 5 bases at V and 2 bases at J; junction bases unmatched: 2. CDR3 length equals 13 residues. Germline loops: CDR1 KGHSH, CDR2 LQKENI. CDR3 nucleotides: TGTGCCAGCTCAACAGGGGCCAACACTGAAGCTTTCTTT. As protein: CASSTGANTEAFF. Supplemented by reference TRBV18 and TRBJ1-1, the full variable domain reads NAGVMQNPRHLVRRRGQEARLRCSPMKGHSHVYWYRQLPEEGLKFMVYLQKENIIDESGMPKERFSAEFPKEGPSILRIQQVVRGDSAAYFCASSTGANTEAFFGQGTRLTVV.

This clone appeared once. The CDR3, as DNA: TGCGCCAGCAAAACTAGCGGGAGGGCCTTAGATACGCAGTATTTT. It encodes CASKTSGRALDTQYF. The rearrangement joins TRBV10-2 to TRBJ2-3; 13 positions agree with TRBD2. Germline assignment: CDR1 WSHSY and CDR2 SAAADI. J was trimmed by 5 bases and V by 7 bases; bases with no gene match: 6. This CDR3 is 15 amino acids long.

The genes are TRBV2 and TRBJ2-3; TRBD2 matches at 11 bases. V trimming: 4 bases; J trimming: 2 bases; junction bases outside the gene matches: 5. CDR3 length equals 16 residues. Germline CDR1 and CDR2: SNHLY and FYNNEI. Here the CDR3 reads CASSGGLAESTDTQYF. The DNA for the CDR3 is TGTGCCAGCAGTGGGGGACTAGCGGAGTCCACAGATACGCAGTATTTT.

The chain carries TRBV7-2 and TRBJ2-5; 12 bases agree with TRBD2. Germline assignment: CDR1 SGHTA and CDR2 FQGNSA. With 5 bases clipped from V and 4 bases from J, the junction kept 11 bases outside the gene matches. The CDR3 runs to 17 residues. The CDR3 DNA is TGTGCCAGCAGCCCAAGATCCCCGACTAGCGGGAGAGAGACCCAGTACTTC. Residues: CASSPRSPTSGRETQYF.

V gene TRBV27 combines with J gene TRBJ2-3; 7 bases map to TRBD2. Per the germline V gene, CDR1 is MNHEY and CDR2 is SMNVEV (reference sequence). The CDR3 has 14 amino acids. Losses at the gene ends were 2 bases for V and 4 bases for J; bases not matched to a gene: 3. The CDR3 reads CASSLIGLADTQYF. CDR3 bases: TGTGCCAGCAGTTTAATCGGACTAGCAGATACGCAGTATTTT.

The CDR3 region has the DNA TGTGCCAGCAGCTTAGAATGGTCAGGTCGGGAGCAGTACTTC. Translated: CASSLEWSGREQYF. V is TRBV7-6 and J is TRBJ2-7; D uncertain. Germline V gene lookup returns CDR1 SGHVS and CDR2 FNYEAQ. The CDR3 loop spans 14 amino acids. The V gene lost 1 base and the J gene lost 7 bases, with 14 bases spanning the gap.

This clone was seen a handful of times. The gene calls are TRBV3-1 (or the pseudogene TRBV3-2) and TRBJ1-2, with 8 bases aligning to TRBD1. Germline V gene sequence: CDR1 LGHDT, CDR2 YNNKEL (reference sequence). V shed 3 bases and J 8 bases; nucleotides not matched to a gene: 8. This CDR3 is 14 amino acids long. The CDR3 DNA sequence: TGTGCCAGCAGCCATGACGGACAGGGTCAAGGCTACACCTTC. Amino acid sequence: CASSHDGQGQGYTF.

CDR3 DNA sequence: TGTGCTGTCCACCCCGGGACAGGGTGGACAGATACGCAGTATTTT. Protein product: CAVHPGTGWTDTQYF. The J gene is TRBJ2-3, the V gene TRBV30; 9 bases fit TRBD1. This CDR3 region has 15 residues. The germline V gene encodes CDR1 GTSNPN and CDR2 SVGIG (reference sequence).

The chain joins TRBV6-1 to TRBJ2-5; TRBD2 aligns across 15 bases. V gave up 3 bases and J gave up 5 bases; unmatched junction bases: 4. Germline V gives CDR1 MNHNS, CDR2 SASEGT. This CDR3 contains 16 residues. CDR3 loop: CASSEWGLAGGETQYF. Here the CDR3 DNA reads TGTGCCAGCAGTGAGTGGGGACTAGCGGGGGGCGAGACCCAGTACTTC.

This clone appeared once. The chain uses TRBV5-8 and TRBJ1-2; possibly TRBD1 for D (6 bases). V was cut by 4 bases and J by 4 bases, with 14 bases left in between. The CDR3 contains 14 residues. Germline CDR1 is SGHTS and CDR2 is YDEGEE. The CDR3 spells CASSVTGHSYGYTF. The DNA of the CDR3 is TGTGCCAGCAGCGTGACGGGACACTCCTATGGCTACACCTTC.

This clone is a singleton in its sample. The V gene is TRBV7-3, the J gene TRBJ1-3; 8 bases align to TRBD1. The V gene end was trimmed by 2 bases and the J gene end by 5 bases; junction bases not matched to a gene: 5. CDR3 length: 15 residues. Germline-derived CDR1 and CDR2 are SGHTA and FQGTGA. CDR3 sequence: CASSLQGASRNTIYF. The CDR3 coding sequence is TGTGCCAGCAGCTTACAGGGGGCGAGTCGAAACACCATATATTTT.

The V call is TRBV19, the J call TRBJ1-5, with no clear D. Germline loops: CDR1 LNHDA, CDR2 SQIVND (reference sequence). The CDR3 contains 16 residues. Trimming pared 5 bases from V and 0 bases from J, leaving 14 bases between. The CDR3 reads CASSGKPGFSNQPQHF. The CDR3, as DNA: TGTGCCAGTAGTGGTAAGCCCGGGTTTAGCAATCAGCCCCAGCATTTT.